The 9 T cell receptor beta chains given below trace back to one sample, sequenced in a study of cytomegalovirus exposure and HLA in healthy donors. The PCR contained 60 Vbeta and 13 Jbeta primers. TCRdb's copy holds only in-frame clones and misses some; the assay was immunoSEQ multiplex PCR. In all, the sample yields over 75,000 clones. Sequencing was performed on PBMCs. The receptor set was obtained from a girl between 10 and 17 years old in good health and CMV-seropositive.

V usage is TRBV6-1 and J usage is TRBJ1-5, with D possibly TRBD1 on 6 matching bases. This CDR3 has 13 amino acids. Trimming stripped 6 bases from V and 6 bases from J, with 12 bases between. Germline V gives CDR1 MNHNS, CDR2 SASEGT. CDR3 sequence (DNA): TGTGCCAGCAGGTACACAGGGACTCAGCCCCAGCATTTT. This translates into CASRYTGTQPQHF.

V is TRBV5-4 and J is TRBJ1-2; D is perhaps TRBD1 (6 bases). Trimming pared 0 bases from V and 3 bases from J, leaving 12 bases between. This CDR3 has 15 amino acids. In germline, CDR1 is SGHNT, CDR2 YYREEE (reference sequence). Here the CDR3 DNA reads TGTGCCAGCAGCTTGGGGGGGGGCAGGGACTATGGCTACACCTTC. It specifies CASSLGGGRDYGYTF.

The chain joins TRBV6-5 to TRBJ1-4; TRBD1 agrees at 7 bases. This CDR3 spans 14 amino acids. Germline V gene sequence: CDR1 MNHEY, CDR2 SVGAGI. V dropped 4 bases and J dropped 8; count of bases not matched to a gene: 7. This chain's CDR3 is CASSFQGGGEKLFF. The CDR3 nucleotides are TGTGCCAGCAGTTTCCAGGGGGGAGGCGAAAAACTGTTTTTT.

The chain is built from TRBV6-1 and TRBJ1-2, with D possibly matching TRBD1 (5 bases). The CDR3 extends over 16 amino acids. Germline CDR1 is MNHNS and CDR2 is SASEGT. Deletions cut 4 bases from V and 4 bases from J, with 19 bases between. The chain's CDR3 is CASSVMTEYDLYGYTF. For the CDR3, the DNA is TGTGCCAGCAGTGTAATGACAGAATACGATCTCTATGGCTACACCTTC.

The V and J genes are TRBV27 and TRBJ2-1, with D possibly TRBD2 on 6 matching bases. CDR3 length equals 13 residues. Per germline, CDR1 MNHEY and CDR2 SMNVEV (reference sequence). V lost 0 bases and J lost 9, with 9 bases in between. DNA of the CDR3: TGTGCCAGCAGTTTATCGGGAGGACGTGAGCAGTTCTTC. Translated: CASSLSGGREQFF.

This chain uses TRBV30 with TRBJ2-3; the D gene is possibly TRBD1 (6 bases). From germline, CDR1 is GTSNPN and CDR2 SVGIG (reference sequence). CDR3 length: 16 amino acids. Trimming took 1 base from V and 6 from J, leaving 20 bases between them. Written as DNA, the CDR3 is TGTGCCTGGAGTGCCACAGGGTCCCCTGCCCTTGATACGCAGTATTTT. Translating gives CAWSATGSPALDTQYF.

This chain connects TRBV5-1 to TRBJ1-2; TRBD1 agrees at 7 bases. From germline, CDR1 is SGHRS and CDR2 YFSETQ. V shed 4 bases, J shed 6 bases, and the junction held 18 bases outside the gene matches. The CDR3 totals 17 residues. DNA for the CDR3: TGCGCCAGCAGCCCTGGTGACAGGGTAATAGTCCGGGATGGCTACACCTTC. Residues: CASSPGDRVIVRDGYTF.

This chain links TRBV19 with TRBJ2-2; 10 bases are a match to TRBD1. CDR3 size: 17 residues. Germline V gives CDR1 LNHDA, CDR2 SQIVND (reference sequence). After removal of 5 bases from V and 2 bases from J, the junction contained 8 bases not matched to a gene. The CDR3 nucleotides read TGTGCCAGTAGTTCCAAATGGGACAGGGGTAACACCGGGGAGCTGTTTTTT. Amino acid sequence: CASSSKWDRGNTGELFF.

The gene calls are TRBV6-5 and TRBJ1-2; weak D call: TRBD1 (5 bases). Germline values: CDR1 MNHEY, CDR2 SVGAGI. The CDR3 is 13 residues long. V was shortened by 6 bases and J by 1 base, with 9 bases between the two germline ends. The CDR3, as DNA: TGTGCCAGCAGAACAGGTTATAACTATGGCTACACCTTC. This translates into CASRTGYNYGYTF.